A selection of T cell receptor beta chains follows, all from one sample in a study of neurological immune-mediated disorders. Each CDR3 protein is one row after TCRdb ran MiXCR on the 5' RACE reads. The table shows roughly 15,000 distinct CDR3 sequences, with more than 3% occurring only once. Sequenced material: CD8+ T cells from blood. Receptor source: a middle-aged woman in good health. Each CDR3 is given with its conserved first and last residue. The D gene is left open where the match is weak. Expanded clones get a size class; other rows say once, few or many, or leave the size out.

v_call	d_call	j_call	clone_size	cdr3_aa	cdr3_nt
TRBV2	.	TRBJ2-2	many	CASSTDPGDTGELFF	TGTGCCAGCTCCACAGATCCAGGGGACACCGGGGAGCTGTTTTTT
TRBV28	TRBD2	TRBJ2-2	many	CATHAGGITGELFF	TGTGCCACGCATGCGGGGGGAATCACCGGGGAGCTGTTTTTT
TRBV6-5	TRBD2	TRBJ2-7	.	CASSYRTSESYEQYF	TGTGCCAGCAGTTACAGGACTAGCGAATCCTACGAGCAGTACTTC
TRBV5-1	TRBD1	TRBJ2-5	many	CASSSYWTGGIQETQYF	TGCGCCAGCAGCTCCTATTGGACAGGGGGAATCCAAGAGACCCAGTACTTC
TRBV6-6	.	TRBJ1-2	many	CAVDAQGNYGYTF	TGTGCCGTTGACGCCCAGGGAAACTATGGCTACACCTTC
TRBV29-1	TRBD2	TRBJ2-1	many	CSVEGLAGEGWREQFF	TGCAGCGTTGAGGGGCTAGCGGGAGAAGGATGGCGTGAGCAGTTCTTC
TRBV6-6	.	TRBJ2-2	many	CASTRTRWTGELFF	TGTGCCAGCACTAGAACCAGGTGGACCGGGGAGCTGTTTTTT
TRBV28	.	TRBJ2-7	many	CASSASRPEQYF	TGTGCCAGCAGTGCAAGCCGGCCGGAGCAGTACTTC
TRBV5-1	.	TRBJ1-1	.	CASSLRGRGTHTEAFF	TGCGCCAGCAGCTTGAGAGGGAGGGGCACCCACACTGAAGCTTTCTTT
TRBV28	.	TRBJ2-7	.	CASSRPEYEQYF	TGTGCCAGCAGCCGCCCAGAGTACGAGCAGTACTTC
TRBV20-1	TRBD1	TRBJ2-7	many	CSASTRDSVYEQYF	TGCAGTGCTAGTACCCGGGACAGCGTCTACGAGCAGTACTTC
TRBV11-2	TRBD2	TRBJ2-7	many	CASSLVGSGSGTLGYEQYF	TGTGCCAGCAGCTTAGTCGGTAGCGGGAGCGGGACGTTGGGATACGAGCAGTACTTC
TRBV3-1	TRBD2	TRBJ2-3	many	CASSLGLAAVTDTQYF	TGTGCCAGCAGCCTCGGACTAGCGGCTGTGACAGATACGCAGTATTTT
TRBV29-1	.	TRBJ1-2	many	CSVVIDSNYGYTF	TGCAGCGTTGTTATAGATTCTAACTATGGCTACACCTTC
TRBV5-1	.	TRBJ2-1	many	CASSVGTGYNEQFF	TGCGCCAGCAGCGTAGGGACGGGATACAATGAGCAGTTCTTC